Listed below are T cell receptor beta chains from one sample, sequenced in a study of PD-1 blockade in classical Hodgkin lymphoma. Libraries were prepared by immunoSEQ multiplex PCR; TCRdb keeps only in-frame clonotypes and omits some of them. The repertoire holds roughly 40,000 clones, with 75% to 90% as singletons. This sample comprised peripheral blood mononuclear cells (PBMCs), obtained at baseline. These receptors were collected from a human donor with classical Hodgkin lymphoma. CDR3s include the opening cysteine and the closing phenylalanine or tryptophan. The D gene is left open where the match is weak. Some rows have no size entry. The others give once, few or many, or a class for an expanded clone.

D gene: NA; J gene: TRBJ2-7; CDR3 length: 14; clone size: NA; V gene: TRBV7-2; CDR3 protein: CATSLGWGFYEQYF; CDR3 DNA: TGTGCCACAAGCTTAGGGTGGGGATTCTACGAGCAGTACTTC
D gene: TRBD2; J gene: TRBJ2-3; CDR3 length: 14; clone size: NA; V gene: TRBV6-1; CDR3 protein: CASRTGLASDTQYF; CDR3 DNA: TGTGCCAGCAGGACGGGACTAGCCTCAGATACGCAGTATTTT
D gene: NA; J gene: TRBJ1-5; CDR3 length: 17; clone size: NA; V gene: TRBV12-2; CDR3 protein: CASRQTDRGLVDQPQHF; CDR3 DNA: TGTGCAAGTCGCCAGACGGACAGGGGGCTAGTAGATCAGCCCCAGCATTTT
D gene: TRBD2; J gene: TRBJ2-1; CDR3 length: 16; clone size: NA; V gene: TRBV4-1; CDR3 protein: CASSPLASGGAVEQFF; CDR3 DNA: TGCGCCAGCAGCCCCCTGGCTAGCGGGGGGGCGGTTGAGCAGTTCTTC
D gene: TRBD1; J gene: TRBJ2-7; CDR3 length: 16; clone size: NA; V gene: TRBV7-8; CDR3 protein: CASNGDRGLVSYEQYF; CDR3 DNA: TGTGCCAGCAACGGAGACAGGGGGCTGGTCTCATACGAGCAGTACTTC
D gene: TRBD2; J gene: TRBJ2-7; CDR3 length: 17; clone size: once; V gene: TRBV7-9; CDR3 protein: CASSSISGTSRPYEQYF; CDR3 DNA: TGTGCCAGCAGTTCAATATCCGGGACTAGCCGGCCCTACGAGCAGTACTTC
D gene: TRBD1; J gene: TRBJ2-7; CDR3 length: 15; clone size: NA; V gene: TRBV27; CDR3 protein: CASSLFSGTGHEQYF; CDR3 DNA: TGTGCCAGCAGTTTATTTTCCGGGACAGGGCACGAGCAGTACTTC
D gene: NA; J gene: TRBJ2-5; CDR3 length: 15; clone size: NA; V gene: TRBV4-1; CDR3 protein: CASSQGTSYPETQYF; CDR3 DNA: TGCGCCAGCAGCCAAGGTACTAGCTACCCAGAGACCCAGTACTTC
D gene: NA; J gene: TRBJ1-2; CDR3 length: 11; clone size: few; V gene: TRBV6-5; CDR3 protein: CASGYNYGYTF; CDR3 DNA: TGTGCCAGCGGGTATAACTATGGCTACACCTTC
D gene: NA; J gene: TRBJ2-7; CDR3 length: 15; clone size: NA; V gene: TRBV7-6; CDR3 protein: CASSLVPGTTYEQYF; CDR3 DNA: TGTGCCAGCAGCTTAGTTCCCGGGACAACCTACGAGCAGTACTTC
D gene: NA; J gene: TRBJ2-4; CDR3 length: 13; clone size: NA; V gene: TRBV9; CDR3 protein: CASSPLAKNIQYF; CDR3 DNA: TGTGCCAGCAGCCCGCTCGCCAAAAACATTCAGTACTTC
D gene: NA; J gene: TRBJ2-3; CDR3 length: 17; clone size: NA; V gene: TRBV28; CDR3 protein: CASSQAVGRDFTDTQYF; CDR3 DNA: TGTGCCAGCAGCCAGGCCGTCGGCCGCGACTTCACAGATACGCAGTATTTT
D gene: NA; J gene: TRBJ1-3; CDR3 length: 16; clone size: NA; V gene: TRBV5-1; CDR3 protein: CASSPRDGASGNTIYF; CDR3 DNA: TGCGCCAGCAGCCCTCGTGACGGGGCCTCTGGAAACACCATATATTTT
D gene: NA; J gene: TRBJ1-2; CDR3 length: 14; clone size: NA; V gene: TRBV28; CDR3 protein: CASSLGGPPIGYTF; CDR3 DNA: TGTGCCAGCAGTTTAGGGGGACCCCCTATAGGCTACACCTTC
D gene: TRBD2; J gene: TRBJ2-5; CDR3 length: 14; clone size: NA; V gene: TRBV7-2; CDR3 protein: CASSFRGVQETQYF; CDR3 DNA: TGTGCCAGCAGCTTCCGGGGGGTTCAAGAGACCCAGTACTTC
D gene: NA; J gene: TRBJ2-2; CDR3 length: 14; clone size: NA; V gene: TRBV11-2; CDR3 protein: CASSLFGGTGELFF; CDR3 DNA: TGTGCCAGCAGCTTATTTGGGGGAACCGGGGAGCTGTTTTTT
D gene: TRBD2; J gene: TRBJ2-1; CDR3 length: 14; clone size: NA; V gene: TRBV19; CDR3 protein: CASSRSGGVNEQFF; CDR3 DNA: TGTGCCAGTAGTAGGAGCGGGGGGGTCAATGAGCAGTTCTTC
D gene: TRBD1; J gene: TRBJ2-7; CDR3 length: 16; clone size: NA; V gene: TRBV19; CDR3 protein: CASSIPRGQGIFEQYF; CDR3 DNA: TGTGCCAGTAGTATTCCCCGCGGACAGGGAATTTTCGAGCAGTACTTC
D gene: NA; J gene: TRBJ2-7; CDR3 length: 16; clone size: NA; V gene: TRBV4-3; CDR3 protein: CASSQGRSGPSYEQYF; CDR3 DNA: TGCGCCAGCAGCCAAGGTAGGAGCGGACCTTCCTACGAGCAGTACTTC
D gene: NA; J gene: TRBJ2-2; CDR3 length: 16; clone size: NA; V gene: TRBV7-2; CDR3 protein: CASSLVGIVNTGELFF; CDR3 DNA: TGTGCCAGCAGCTTAGTCGGTATCGTGAACACCGGGGAGCTGTTTTTT
D gene: NA; J gene: TRBJ2-3; CDR3 length: 13; clone size: NA; V gene: TRBV28; CDR3 protein: CASRGGGSDTQYF; CDR3 DNA: TGTGCCAGCAGAGGGGGTGGGTCAGATACGCAGTATTTT
D gene: TRBD2; J gene: TRBJ2-7; CDR3 length: 13; clone size: NA; V gene: TRBV7-9; CDR3 protein: CASAASGTYEQYF; CDR3 DNA: TGTGCCAGCGCGGCTAGCGGGACCTACGAGCAGTACTTC
D gene: TRBD1; J gene: TRBJ1-2; CDR3 length: 17; clone size: NA; V gene: TRBV27; CDR3 protein: CASRSGTGGFANYGYTF; CDR3 DNA: TGTGCCAGCAGATCTGGGACAGGGGGCTTTGCTAACTATGGCTACACCTTC
D gene: NA; J gene: TRBJ2-6; CDR3 length: 15; clone size: NA; V gene: TRBV4-1; CDR3 protein: CASSQGFSGANVLTF; CDR3 DNA: TGCGCCAGCAGCCAAGGATTCTCTGGGGCCAACGTCCTGACTTTC
D gene: TRBD1; J gene: TRBJ1-2; CDR3 length: 16; clone size: NA; V gene: TRBV10-3; CDR3 protein: CAISPAVGGADYGYTF; CDR3 DNA: TGTGCCATCAGTCCGGCGGTAGGGGGCGCCGACTATGGCTACACCTTC
D gene: NA; J gene: TRBJ1-2; CDR3 length: 13; clone size: NA; V gene: TRBV6-1; CDR3 protein: CASSGHSNYGYTF; CDR3 DNA: TGTGCCAGCAGTGGTCATTCTAACTATGGCTACACCTTC
D gene: TRBD2; J gene: TRBJ2-7; CDR3 length: 16; clone size: few; V gene: TRBV19; CDR3 protein: CASSIGGLAGVYEQYF; CDR3 DNA: TGTGCCAGTAGTATCGGTGGACTAGCGGGAGTCTACGAGCAGTACTTC
D gene: NA; J gene: TRBJ1-1; CDR3 length: 11; clone size: few; V gene: TRBV19; CDR3 protein: CASAEYTEAFF; CDR3 DNA: TGTGCCAGTGCGGAGTACACTGAAGCTTTCTTT
D gene: TRBD1; J gene: TRBJ2-1; CDR3 length: 18; clone size: NA; V gene: TRBV19; CDR3 protein: CASSNSGFGQGKNNEQFF; CDR3 DNA: TGTGCCAGTAGTAATTCCGGATTCGGACAGGGGAAAAACAATGAGCAGTTCTTC
D gene: NA; J gene: TRBJ1-3; CDR3 length: 15; clone size: NA; V gene: TRBV7-9; CDR3 protein: CASSLGQGSGNTIYF; CDR3 DNA: TGTGCCAGCAGCTTAGGGCAGGGCTCTGGAAACACCATATATTTT
D gene: TRBD2; J gene: TRBJ2-6; CDR3 length: 17; clone size: NA; V gene: TRBV18; CDR3 protein: CASSRTSGSSGANVLTF; CDR3 DNA: TGTGCCAGCTCGCGGACTAGCGGGAGTTCTGGGGCCAACGTCCTGACTTTC
D gene: TRBD1; J gene: TRBJ1-1; CDR3 length: 16; clone size: NA; V gene: TRBV4-1; CDR3 protein: CASSQAGLRGPTEAFF; CDR3 DNA: TGCGCCAGCAGCCAGGCGGGCCTCAGGGGGCCCACTGAAGCTTTCTTT